The TCR beta chain under discussion was sequenced for a study of blood T cell repertoires in COVID-19. Study information: The United States, Italy and Spain provided the acute and convalescent COVID-19 samples. The cDNA or gDNA used as material had been derived from T cells, B-cell-depleted T cells, or PBMCs.

Here immunoSEQ multiplex PCR was the method, and the copy in TCRdb shows in-frame clones only, minus some. The table shows under 200,000 clones, with over 80% occurring only once. This clonotype originated in a woman aged 40 to 50 with acute or convalescent COVID-19. Sequenced material: peripheral blood.

The DNA for the CDR3 is TGTGCCAGTAGTACCACAGGGGCGGGACAGCCCCAGCATTTT. Translation gives CASSTTGAGQPQHF. The chain couples TRBV19 to TRBJ1-5; 7 bases fit TRBD1. This CDR3 has 14 amino acids. Per germline, CDR1 LNHDA and CDR2 SQIVND (reference sequence). With 4 bases clipped from V and 7 bases from J, the junction kept 7 bases outside the gene matches.